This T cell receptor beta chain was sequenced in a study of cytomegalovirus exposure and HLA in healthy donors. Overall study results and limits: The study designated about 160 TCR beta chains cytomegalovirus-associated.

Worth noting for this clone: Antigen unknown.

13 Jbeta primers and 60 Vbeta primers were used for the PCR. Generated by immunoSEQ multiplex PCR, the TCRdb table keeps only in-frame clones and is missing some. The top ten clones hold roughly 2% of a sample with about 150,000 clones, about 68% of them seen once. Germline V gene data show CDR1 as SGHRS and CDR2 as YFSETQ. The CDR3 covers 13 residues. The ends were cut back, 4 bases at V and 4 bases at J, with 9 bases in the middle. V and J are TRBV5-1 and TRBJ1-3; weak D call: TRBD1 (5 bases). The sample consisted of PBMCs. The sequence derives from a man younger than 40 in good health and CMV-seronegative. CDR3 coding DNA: TGCGCCAGCAGCCCGGGACTCGGAAACACCATATATTTT. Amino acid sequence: CASSPGLGNTIYF.